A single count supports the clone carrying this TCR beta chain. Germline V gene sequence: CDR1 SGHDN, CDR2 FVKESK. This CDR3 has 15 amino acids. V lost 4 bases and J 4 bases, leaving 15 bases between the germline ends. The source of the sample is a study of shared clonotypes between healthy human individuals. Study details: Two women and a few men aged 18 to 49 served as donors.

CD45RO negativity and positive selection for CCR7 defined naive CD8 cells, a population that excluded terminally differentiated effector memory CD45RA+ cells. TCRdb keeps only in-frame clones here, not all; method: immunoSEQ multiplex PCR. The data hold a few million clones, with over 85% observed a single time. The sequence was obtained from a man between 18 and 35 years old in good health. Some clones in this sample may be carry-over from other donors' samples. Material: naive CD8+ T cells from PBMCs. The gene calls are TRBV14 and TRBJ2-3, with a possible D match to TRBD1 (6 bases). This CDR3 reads CASSPARGYADTQYF. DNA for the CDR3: TGTGCCAGCAGCCCCGCGAGGGGGTACGCAGATACGCAGTATTTT.